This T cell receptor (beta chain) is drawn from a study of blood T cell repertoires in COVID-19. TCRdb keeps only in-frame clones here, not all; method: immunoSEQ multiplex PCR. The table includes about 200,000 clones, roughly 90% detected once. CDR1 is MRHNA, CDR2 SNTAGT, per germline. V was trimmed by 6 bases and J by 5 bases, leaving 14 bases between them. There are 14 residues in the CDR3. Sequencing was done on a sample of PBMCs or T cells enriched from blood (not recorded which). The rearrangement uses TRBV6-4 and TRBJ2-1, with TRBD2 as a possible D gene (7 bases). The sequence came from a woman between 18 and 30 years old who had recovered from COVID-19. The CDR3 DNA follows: TGTGCCAGCAGCGAGGGAGGGACAAACAATGAGCAGTTCTTC. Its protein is CASSEGGTNNEQFF.